Below are 6 T cell receptor beta chains sequenced from a single sample in a study of cytomegalovirus exposure and HLA in healthy donors. PCR involved 60 Vbeta and 13 Jbeta primers. The protocol was immunoSEQ multiplex PCR, while the TCRdb copy is restricted to in-frame clones and leaves out a portion. This sample carries 180,000 or so clones, 70% to 85% of them seen once, and the ten largest clones take 0.075% to 0.1%. What was sequenced was PBMCs. The origin of the receptors is a boy between 2 and 15 years old in good health and CMV-seronegative.

This clone showed up just a few times. The J gene is TRBJ2-5, the V gene TRBV27; TRBD2 might be the D (6 bases). The V gene's germline CDR1 is MNHEY and CDR2 SMNVEV (reference sequence). The CDR3 spans 13 residues. V was pared by 4 bases and J by 9 bases, with 15 bases between. For the CDR3, the DNA is TGTGCCAGCAGTTGGGCGGGGCGGGATGCCCAGTACTTC. It translates to CASSWAGRDAQYF.

This clone came up once. This chain uses TRBV5-1 with TRBJ2-1, with TRBD1 matching 9 bases. The germline gives CDR1 SGHRS, CDR2 YFSETQ. The CDR3 length is 15 residues. Trimming cost V 3 bases and J 4 bases; bases outside gene matches: 5. The CDR3 DNA follows: TGCGCCAGCAGCTCGGACAGGGGAGGGTACAATGAGCAGTTCTTC. Its translation: CASSSDRGGYNEQFF.

The J gene is TRBJ2-7, the V gene TRBV13; TRBD2 matches at 8 bases. The CDR3 has 15 amino acids. Germline CDR1 reads PRHDT; CDR2 reads FYEKMQ (reference sequence). Trimming at V came to 0 bases and at J to 7 bases, leaving 8 bases not matched to a gene. In nucleotides, the CDR3 is TGTGCCAGCAGCTTAGGCGGGGGGGGCCTGGGGGAGCAGTACTTC. It is translated as CASSLGGGGLGEQYF.

The chain employs TRBV12-1 and TRBJ2-5; the D call in the table, TRBD1, was not verified against the DNA. TRBV12-1 has pseudogene status. The CDR3 is 14 residues long. As DNA, the CDR3 is TGTGCCAGCAGCTTTGGCAGGCTCCAAGAGACCCAGTACTTC. This gives the protein CASSFGRLQETQYF.

V gene TRBV7-2 combines with J gene TRBJ1-1; D call uncertain. The germline gives CDR1 SGHTA, CDR2 FQGNSA. V lost 2 bases to trimming and J lost 1 base, with 11 bases between them. This CDR3 region has 15 residues. The CDR3 coding sequence is TGTGCCAGCAGCTTACGACTGTCCCCGAACACTGAAGCTTTCTTT. This codes for CASSLRLSPNTEAFF.

The chain uses TRBV15 and TRBJ2-1; D is perhaps TRBD2 (6 bases). The CDR3 contains 13 residues. Germline CDR1 LNHNV, CDR2 YYDKDF (reference sequence). The ends were cut back, 6 bases at V and 6 bases at J, with 12 bases in the middle. CDR3 in DNA: TGTGCCACCAGTCGACTAGACCTCAATGAGCAGTTCTTC. Translation gives CATSRLDLNEQFF.